This record covers a single T cell receptor (beta chain). The data are from a study of blood T cell repertoires in COVID-19. For the study at large: Collection of acute and convalescent COVID-19 samples took place in the United States, Italy and Spain. PBMCs, B-cell-depleted T cells, or T cells provided the cDNA or gDNA that made up the material.

V shed 5 bases and J 4 bases; nucleotides not matched to a gene: 8. The CDR3 covers 15 residues. Germline assignment: CDR1 SGHVS and CDR2 FQNEAQ. Per the study methods: Amplified reference gene primers provided the basis for estimating nucleated cell counts. Assay: immunoSEQ multiplex PCR; the TCRdb copy retains only in-frame clones and omits some. D and trimming come from the DNA, and the V and J calls and clone size come from that table. Among 11,000 to 15,000 clones listed, 75% to 90% were seen once. Sample: peripheral blood. The TCR sequence derives from a human donor in a cohort sampled during active COVID-19. The V and J genes are TRBV7-8 and TRBJ1-1, with 9 bases identical to TRBD1. The CDR3 DNA is TGTGCCAGCAGCCTTCGGGACAGGGTCACCACTGAAGCTTTCTTT. Its protein is CASSLRDRVTTEAFF. Supplemented by reference TRBV7-8 and TRBJ1-1, the full variable domain reads GAGVSQSPRYKVAKRGQDVALRCDPISGHVSLFWYQQALGQGPEFLTYFQNEAQLDKSGLPSDRFFAERPEGSVSTLKIQRTQQEDSAVYLCASSLRDRVTTEAFFGQGTRLTVV.